A selection of T cell receptor beta chains follows, all from one sample in a study of blood T cell repertoires in COVID-19. Assay used: immunoSEQ multiplex PCR; TCRdb lists only in-frame clones, some missing. The repertoire consists of more than 95,000 clones, with about 90% occurring once and the leading ten covering more than 5.5%. Sequencing was performed on peripheral blood. Every receptor here comes from a human donor in a cohort sampled during active COVID-19. The CDR3 runs from the conserved cysteine through the conserved F or W. A D gene is named only where the DNA matches it firmly. Clone size is given for some rows only: seen once, a few or many times, or a class if the clone is expanded.

>TRBV15|-|TRBJ1-2|-
TGTGCCACCAGAGATACGCGTAACTATGGCTACACCTTC
CATRDTRNYGYTF
>TRBV10-3|-|TRBJ1-6|-
TGTGCCGCATACGGGGGCTCCTATAATTCACCCCTCCACTTT
CAAYGGSYNSPLHF
>TRBV7-8|-|TRBJ2-1|TRBD2
TGTGCCAGCAGCTTCCCAACTAGCGGGATTTTAAGTGAGCAGTTCTTC
CASSFPTSGILSEQFF
>TRBV5-1|-|TRBJ1-2|-
TGCGCCAGCAGCCCACAGGACCCGCGTTTAGGCTACACCTTC
CASSPQDPRLGYTF
>TRBV19|-|TRBJ1-1|-
TGTGCCAGGGTGAGCGCGACCCGATGGACTGAAGCTTTCTTT
CARVSATRWTEAFF
>TRBV29-1|-|TRBJ2-7|TRBD2
TGCAGCGTTGAAGGGACTAGCGGGGGTTCCTACGAGCAGTACTTC
CSVEGTSGGSYEQYF
>TRBV9|-|TRBJ1-1|TRBD1
TGTGCCAGCAGCGTAGCAGGGGGTGGCACTGAAGCTTTCTTT
CASSVAGGGTEAFF
>TRBV28|-|TRBJ2-2|-
TGTGCCAGCAGTCCCGGACTTGAGGCGGGGGAGCTGTTTTTT
CASSPGLEAGELFF
>TRBV11-2|once|TRBJ2-7|TRBD1
TGTGCCAGCAGCCGGACAGGGGACGAGCAGTACTTC
CASSRTGDEQYF
>TRBV28|-|TRBJ1-5|TRBD1
TGTGCCAGCAGACCCCCCGGGACAGGGGGACAGCCCCAGCATTTT
CASRPPGTGGQPQHF
>TRBV10-1|once|TRBJ1-6|-
TGCGCCAGCAGTGAGTCGGAGGATTCACCCCTCCACTTT
CASSESEDSPLHF
>TRBV24-1|-|TRBJ2-3|TRBD1
TGTGCCACCAGTGAGCCGGGACAGGGTGAAGATACGCAGTATTTT
CATSEPGQGEDTQYF
>TRBV24-1|-|TRBJ2-1|TRBD2
TGTGCCACCAGTGAGCGGTGGCTAGCGGGATTCTCGGGTGAGCAGTTCTTC
CATSERWLAGFSGEQFF
>TRBV7-9|-|TRBJ2-7|TRBD1
TGTGCCAGCAGCTTCCGGGACAGGGTTCCGGCCCCCTACGAGCAGTACTTC
CASSFRDRVPAPYEQYF
>TRBV28|-|TRBJ1-3|-
TGTGCCAGCCAACATGGGGAGGTCTCTGGAAACACCATATATTTT
CASQHGEVSGNTIYF
>TRBV21-1|-|TRBJ1-1|-
TGTGCCAGTCGCAGGGGCGAGGACACTGAAGCTTTCTTT
CASRRGEDTEAFF
>TRBV25-1|-|TRBJ1-3|-
TGTGCCACCTCAAATGCAGCCGCCGAGGCTGGAAACACCATATATTTT
CATSNAAAEAGNTIYF
>TRBV6-5|-|TRBJ2-5|TRBD1
TGTGCCAGCAGTAGAGACAGGGGGCAAGAGACCCAGTACTTC
CASSRDRGQETQYF
>TRBV9|-|TRBJ1-4|-
TGTGCCAGCAGCGTAGCTGTAGGGGATGAAAAACTGTTTTTT
CASSVAVGDEKLFF
>TRBV28|-|TRBJ1-3|-
TGTGCCAGCAGTAACCCGTCCGGGACTCCAAAGGGTGGGGGAAACACCATATATTTT
CASSNPSGTPKGGGNTIYF
>TRBV20-1|-|TRBJ2-1|TRBD2
TGCAGTGCTAGTAGCGGGGGTTACAATGAGCAGTTCTTC
CSASSGGYNEQFF
>TRBV19|-|TRBJ2-1|TRBD1
TGTGCCAGTAGTACCACCGGGACAGGGAGGTATGAGCAGTTCTTC
CASSTTGTGRYEQFF
>TRBV18|-|TRBJ1-1|TRBD1
TGTGCCAGCTCATATTTACAGGGGGCTGAGACTGAAGCTTTCTTT
CASSYLQGAETEAFF
>TRBV5-4|-|TRBJ1-2|TRBD1
TGTGCCAGCAGCGAGACCGGGACAGCCTATGGCTACACCTTC
CASSETGTAYGYTF
>TRBV7-6|-|TRBJ1-5|-
TGTGCCAGCAGCCCCAGCAGTATGGAGGTTCAGCCCCAGCATTTT
CASSPSSMEVQPQHF
>TRBV7-3|-|TRBJ2-6|-
TGTGCCAGCAGCCCCGCCCCGGACAGCTCTAGAGTCGTCCTGACTTTC
CASSPAPDSSRVVLTF
>TRBV7-8|-|TRBJ2-7|TRBD1
TGTGCCAGCAGCCGGGACAGGGGTTACGAGCAGTACTTC
CASSRDRGYEQYF
>TRBV27|-|TRBJ2-1|TRBD1
TGTGCCAGCAGTTTATCCCCTTTAAGGGACAGCTCCTACAATGAGCAGTTCTTC
CASSLSPLRDSSYNEQFF
>TRBV7-2|-|TRBJ1-5|-
TGTGCCAGCAGCCCACAGGGTGGTGGCAATCAGCCCCAGCATTTT
CASSPQGGGNQPQHF
>TRBV27|-|TRBJ2-3|TRBD2
TGTGCCAGCAGGGGACTAGCGGGGACCACAGATACGCAGTATTTT
CASRGLAGTTDTQYF
>TRBV6-5|few|TRBJ1-4|-
TGTGCCAGCAGTTACTCGCCAGGGGCGGAAGAAAAACTGTTTTTT
CASSYSPGAEEKLFF
>TRBV5-1|-|TRBJ1-6|TRBD1
TGCGCCAGCAGCTTGGCCTTGACAGGGGGGTATTCACCCCTCCACTTT
CASSLALTGGYSPLHF
>TRBV4-1|-|TRBJ2-5|TRBD2
TGCGCCAGCAGCCTTCTAGCGGGAGTGGAGACCCAGTACTTC
CASSLLAGVETQYF